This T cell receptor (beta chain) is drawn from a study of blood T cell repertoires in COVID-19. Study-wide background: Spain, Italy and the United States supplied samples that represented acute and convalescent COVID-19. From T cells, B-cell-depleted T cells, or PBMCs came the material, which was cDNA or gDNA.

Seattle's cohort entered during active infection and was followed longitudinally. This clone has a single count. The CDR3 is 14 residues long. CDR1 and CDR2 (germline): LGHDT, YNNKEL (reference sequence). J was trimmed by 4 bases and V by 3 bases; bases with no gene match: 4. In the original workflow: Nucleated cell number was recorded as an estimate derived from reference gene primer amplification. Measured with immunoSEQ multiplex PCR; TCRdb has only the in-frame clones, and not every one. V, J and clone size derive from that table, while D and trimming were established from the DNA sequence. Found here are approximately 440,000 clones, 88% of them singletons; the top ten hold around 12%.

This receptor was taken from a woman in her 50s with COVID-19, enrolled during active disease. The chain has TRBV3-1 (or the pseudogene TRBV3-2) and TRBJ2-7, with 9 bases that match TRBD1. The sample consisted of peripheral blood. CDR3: CASSQRTGEYEQYF. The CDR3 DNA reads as TGTGCCAGCAGCCAGAGGACAGGGGAGTACGAGCAGTACTTC.